This T cell receptor (beta chain) was observed in a study of blood T cells in healthy people across ages. Together with a sample-barcoded 5' primer, a J-beta primer mix was included in a second PCR lasting about 7 to 11 cycles. Each CDR3 protein gets one entry after TCRdb re-called the 5' RACE reads with MiXCR. The sample has about a million distinct CDR3 sequences; about two fifths are singletons. CDR3 length: 13 residues. CDR1 and CDR2 from the germline V gene are MNHEY and SVGEGT. Trimming took off 5 bases at V and 5 bases at J, with 12 bases between the two ends. This clonotype was found once. The V and J genes are TRBV6-2 or TRBV6-3 and TRBJ1-2; the D gene is possibly TRBD1 (5 bases). Sequenced: blood. The source is a man aged 18 to 35 in good health. Written as DNA, the CDR3 is TGTGCCAGCAGTCTCAGGGACTTGTATGGCTACACCTTC. Residues: CASSLRDLYGYTF.